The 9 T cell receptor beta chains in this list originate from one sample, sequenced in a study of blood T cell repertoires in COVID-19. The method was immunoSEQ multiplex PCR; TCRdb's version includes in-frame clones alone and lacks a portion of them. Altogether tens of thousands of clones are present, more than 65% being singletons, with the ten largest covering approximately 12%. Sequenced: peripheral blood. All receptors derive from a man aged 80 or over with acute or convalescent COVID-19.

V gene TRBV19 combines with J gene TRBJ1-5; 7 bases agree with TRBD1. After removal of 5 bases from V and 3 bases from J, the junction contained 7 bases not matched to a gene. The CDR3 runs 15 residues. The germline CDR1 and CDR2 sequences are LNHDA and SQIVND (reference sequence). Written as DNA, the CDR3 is TGTGCCAGTAGTGTAGGGACAGCCTACAATCAGCCCCAGCATTTT. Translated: CASSVGTAYNQPQHF.

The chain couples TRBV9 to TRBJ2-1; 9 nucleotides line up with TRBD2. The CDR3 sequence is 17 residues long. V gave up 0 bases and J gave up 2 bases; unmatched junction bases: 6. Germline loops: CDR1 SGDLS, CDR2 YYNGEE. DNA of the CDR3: TGTGCCAGCAGCGTAGCGGTAGCGGGGGTGCCCTACAATGAGCAGTTCTTC. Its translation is CASSVAVAGVPYNEQFF.

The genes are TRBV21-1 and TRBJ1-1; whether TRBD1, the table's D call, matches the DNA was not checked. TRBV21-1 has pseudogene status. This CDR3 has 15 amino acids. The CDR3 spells CASSTPRGLNTEAFF. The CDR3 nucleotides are TGTGCCAGCAGCACACCCAGGGGATTGAACACTGAAGCTTTCTTT.

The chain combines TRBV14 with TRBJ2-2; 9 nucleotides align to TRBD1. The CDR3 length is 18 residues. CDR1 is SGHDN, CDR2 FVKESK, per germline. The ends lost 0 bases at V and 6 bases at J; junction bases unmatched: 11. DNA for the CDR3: TGTGCCAGCAGCCAAGATCAGCTAGACAGGGGGATCTCCGGGGAGCTGTTTTTT. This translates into CASSQDQLDRGISGELFF.

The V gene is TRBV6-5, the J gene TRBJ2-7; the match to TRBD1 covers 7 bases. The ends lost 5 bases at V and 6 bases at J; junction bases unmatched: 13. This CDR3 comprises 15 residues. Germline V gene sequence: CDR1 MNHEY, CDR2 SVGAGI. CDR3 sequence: CASSLRQGSPIEQYF. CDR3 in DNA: TGTGCCAGCAGTCTCAGACAGGGTAGCCCCATCGAGCAGTACTTC.

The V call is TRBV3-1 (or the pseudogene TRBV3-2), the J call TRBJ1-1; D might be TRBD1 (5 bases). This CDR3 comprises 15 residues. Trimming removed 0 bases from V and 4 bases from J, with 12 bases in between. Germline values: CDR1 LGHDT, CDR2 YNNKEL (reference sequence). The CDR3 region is CASSQEGGPVTEAFF. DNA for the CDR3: TGTGCCAGCAGCCAAGAGGGGGGACCGGTCACTGAAGCTTTCTTT.

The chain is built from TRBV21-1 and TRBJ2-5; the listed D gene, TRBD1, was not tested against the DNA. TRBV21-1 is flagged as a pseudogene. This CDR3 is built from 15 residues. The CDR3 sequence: CASSKAGTGEATQYF. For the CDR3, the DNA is TGTGCCAGCAGCAAAGCCGGGACAGGGGAAGCGACCCAGTACTTC.

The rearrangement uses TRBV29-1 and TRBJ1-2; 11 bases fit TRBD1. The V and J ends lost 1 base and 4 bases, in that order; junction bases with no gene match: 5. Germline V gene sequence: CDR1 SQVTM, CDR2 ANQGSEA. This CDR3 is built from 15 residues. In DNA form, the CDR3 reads TGCAGCGTTGAAGGGACAGGGGGCTCGATCTATGGCTACACCTTC. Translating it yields CSVEGTGGSIYGYTF.

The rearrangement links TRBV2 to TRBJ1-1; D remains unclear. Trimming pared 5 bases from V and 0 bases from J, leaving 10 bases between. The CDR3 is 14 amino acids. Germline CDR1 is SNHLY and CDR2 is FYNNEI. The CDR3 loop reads CASSPRGMNTEAFF. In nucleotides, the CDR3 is TGTGCCAGCAGTCCGAGAGGGATGAACACTGAAGCTTTCTTT.